This TCR beta chain was recorded in a study of blood T cell repertoires in COVID-19. Study context: PBMCs, B-cell-depleted T cells, or T cells were the source of the cDNA or gDNA that made up the material.

In the original processing: Reference gene primer amplification yielded estimated nucleated cell counts. Assay: immunoSEQ multiplex PCR; the TCRdb copy retains only in-frame clones and omits some. V and J calls plus clone size are reproduced from that table; the DNA served to infer D and trimming. The repertoire holds more than 200,000 clones, with about nine tenths as singletons. Participant reports of clinical history set cohort assignment. This CDR3 spans 14 amino acids. Trimming took 3 bases from V and 10 from J; bases not matched to a gene: 9. The V gene's germline CDR1 is WNHNN and CDR2 SYGVQD (reference sequence).

The chain couples TRBV10-1 to TRBJ2-1, with 7 bases that match TRBD1. Sequencing was done on a sample of PBMCs or T cells enriched from blood (not recorded which). This receptor was identified in a woman aged 25 to 39 with acute COVID-19. The CDR3 bases are TGCGCCAGCAGTGACCCGACAGGGCGCAGGGAGCAGTTCTTC. Residues: CASSDPTGRREQFF.